The source of this TCR beta chain is a study of T cells in Graves' hyperthyroidism and ophthalmopathy. CDR1 and CDR2 from the germline V gene are LGHDT and YNNKEL (reference sequence). The ends were cut back, 2 bases at V and 2 bases at J, with 13 bases in the middle. The CDR3 is 16 residues long. Researchers took RNA transcripts and amplified the TCR beta CDR3 regions from them. A set of HTBI primers served as the primers for a first-round RT-PCR of the TCR CDR3. TCRdb recomputed calls from the multiplex PCR reads with MiXCR, one row per CDR3 protein. The sample contains 490,000 or so distinct CDR3 sequences, about 15% of which appear only once. Findings and limits, study-wide: Most thyroid clonotypes that were expanded above 0.001 also turned up in blood.

In its sample, this clonotype was seen many times. As yet, its antigen is unknown. V usage is TRBV3-1 and J usage is TRBJ1-5; D not certain. The TCR originated in a woman in her 30s with Graves' ophthalmopathy. What was sequenced was blood. This CDR3 reads CASSQHQLAGNQPQHF. The DNA of the CDR3 is TGTGCCAGCAGCCAACACCAGCTGGCGGGCAATCAGCCCCAGCATTTT.